This TCR beta chain was observed in a study of TIL therapy for anti-PD-1-resistant metastatic lung cancer. The immunoSEQ assay was v3. Profiling relied on immunoSEQ multiplex PCR, and the TCRdb table lists in-frame clones only, not all of them. Of more than 55,000 clones listed, approximately 69% are singletons. CDR1 is SGDLS and CDR2 is YYNGEE in the germline V gene. CDR3 length: 15 residues. Trimming shortened V by 4 bases and J by 4 bases, and 17 bases separated the two germline ends. Time point denoted: pre-treatment sample, taken before nivolumab and TIL therapy. Material: blood, obtained at baseline. The sequence came from a person aged 25 to 85 with non-small cell lung cancer. The rearrangement links TRBV9 to TRBJ2-5; a possible D gene is TRBD1 (6 bases). The CDR3 spells CASSLQGTAGETQYF. The CDR3 nucleotides read TGTGCCAGCAGCCTCCAGGGGACCGCAGGAGAGACCCAGTACTTC.